Listed here are 16 T cell receptor beta chains from one sample, sequenced in a study of beta chain features in type 1 diabetes (dated by TCRdb to 2016 to 2018). Libraries were built with the immunoSEQ multiplex PCR assay. All of the isolated RNA was reverse transcribed with the High Capacity cDNA Reverse Transcription Kit, so expressed TCRB transcripts were sequenced. TCRdb took over this immuneACCESS table, retaining in-frame rearrangements with V and J assigned. Such tables are incomplete; in checked studies, under half of the missing clones stem from an unresolved V gene, and the remainder is unexplained. This sample comprises 900,000 or so clones, 15% to 20% of them detected only once. 0.023% of the sample lies in the top ten. The sample comprised naive CD4+ T cells from blood. The sample's cell subset or site label, decoded: true naive CD4+ T cells. These receptors all come from a young woman in good health.

This clone has just a few counts. This chain uses TRBV7-2 with TRBJ2-5, with D possibly being TRBD2 (6 bases). The V and J ends lost 1 base and 5 bases respectively, with 17 bases between them. Germline lookup yields CDR1 SGHTA and CDR2 FQGNSA. CDR3 length equals 16 residues. CDR3 DNA sequence: TGTGCCAGCAGCTTAGTCGGGGGAGGAGGTTCCGAGACCCAGTACTTC. This encodes CASSLVGGGGSETQYF.

J is TRBJ2-5 and V is TRBV7-2; TRBD2 matches at 14 bases. This CDR3 contains 19 residues. In germline, CDR1 is SGHTA, CDR2 FQGNSA. The V gene end was trimmed by 5 bases and the J gene end by 5 bases; junction bases not matched to a gene: 16. CDR3 amino acids: CASSNRPRTSGRRGETQYF. The CDR3 region has the DNA TGTGCCAGCAGCAATCGACCCCGGACTAGCGGGAGGCGTGGGGAGACCCAGTACTTC.

A few counts support this clone. This rearrangement joins TRBV5-1 to TRBJ2-7; 7 nucleotides align to TRBD2. The CDR3 is made up of 15 amino acids. The germline gives CDR1 SGHRS, CDR2 YFSETQ. The V and J ends lost 5 bases and 0 bases, in that order; junction bases with no gene match: 8. The CDR3 is CASRVGAGLSYEQYF. CDR3 sequence (DNA): TGCGCCAGCAGGGTTGGAGCGGGACTCTCCTACGAGCAGTACTTC.

This clone was seen just once. The gene calls are TRBV18 and TRBJ2-1, with TRBD2 matching over 9 bases. With V trimmed by 6 bases and J by 4 bases, 4 bases remained unmatched. This CDR3 has 14 residues. CDR1 KGHSH and CDR2 LQKENI come from the germline V gene. CDR3 in DNA: TGTGCCAGCTCGGCGACTAGCGGTTACAATGAGCAGTTCTTC. Translating gives CASSATSGYNEQFF.

The chain carries TRBV11-1 and TRBJ2-1; D unresolved. V dropped 2 bases and J dropped 7 bases, with 9 bases sitting between them. The CDR3 has 13 amino acids. Germline loops: CDR1 SGHAT, CDR2 FQDESV (reference sequence). CDR3 DNA: TGTGCCAGCAGCTTATCCTCGGTAAATGAGCAGTTCTTC. As protein: CASSLSSVNEQFF.

This clone was seen repeatedly, ten times or more. The chain links TRBV18 to TRBJ2-3; 11 bases line up with TRBD2. Germline loops: CDR1 KGHSH, CDR2 LQKENI. Trimming took 1 base from V and 6 from J; bases not matched to a gene: 6. CDR3 length equals 16 residues. CDR3 region: CASSPQTSGMYDTQYF. In DNA form, the CDR3 reads TGTGCCAGCTCACCACAGACTAGCGGGATGTACGATACGCAGTATTTT.

V is TRBV19 and J is TRBJ1-5; D remains unclear. Trimming took off 8 bases at V and 0 bases at J, with 11 bases between the two ends. This CDR3 has 14 amino acids. Germline V CDR1 and CDR2: LNHDA, SQIVND (reference sequence). The CDR3 DNA follows: TGTGCCAGTTGCCGAGGAGGTAGCAATCAGCCCCAGCATTTT. As protein: CASCRGGSNQPQHF.

This clone was seen only a few times. CDR3 loop: CASSSPTIYNEKLFF. The CDR3 nucleotides are TGTGCCAGCAGCTCGCCGACAATCTATAATGAAAAACTGTTTTTT. The V and J genes are TRBV7-8 and TRBJ1-4; D unclear. Per the germline V gene, CDR1 is SGHVS and CDR2 is FQNEAQ. The germline V and J ends were trimmed by 4 bases and 4 bases, with 13 bases remaining between them. This CDR3 contains 15 residues. Based on the CDR3 plus reference TRBV7-8 and TRBJ1-4, the full variable domain is GAGVSQSPRYKVAKRGQDVALRCDPISGHVSLFWYQQALGQGPEFLTYFQNEAQLDKSGLPSDRFFAERPEGSVSTLKIQRTQQEDSAVYLCASSSPTIYNEKLFFGSGTQLSVL.

The rearrangement joins TRBV7-9 to TRBJ2-5, with 11 bases fitting TRBD2. The CDR3 has 16 residues. The junction had 7 bases not matched to a gene; V was cut back by 6 bases and J by 1 base. Germline V lookup: CDR1 SEHNR, CDR2 FQNEAQ (reference sequence). The CDR3 reads CASRSGGTSGQETQYF. The CDR3 coding sequence is TGTGCCAGCAGATCAGGTGGGACTAGCGGCCAAGAGACCCAGTACTTC. The complete variable domain, with remaining parts taken from reference TRBV7-9 and TRBJ2-5, reads DTGVSQNPRHKITKRGQNVTFRCDPISEHNRLYWYRQTLGQGPEFLTYFQNEAQLEKSRLLSDRFSAERPKGSFSTLEIQRTEQGDSAMYLCASRSGGTSGQETQYFGPGTRLLVL.

The chain employs TRBV19 and TRBJ1-1, with 7 bases aligning to TRBD1. CDR1 is LNHDA and CDR2 is SQIVND in the germline V gene (reference sequence). V shed 6 bases, J shed 6 bases, and the junction held 10 bases outside the gene matches. CDR3 length: 14 amino acids. CDR3 in amino acids: CASRRQGPWAEAFF. The DNA of the CDR3 is TGTGCCAGTAGGAGACAGGGACCGTGGGCTGAAGCTTTCTTT.

This clone was seen more than once but under ten times. This chain links TRBV2 with TRBJ2-1, with TRBD2 matching 9 bases. Per germline, CDR1 SNHLY and CDR2 FYNNEI. Trimming cost V 2 bases and J 4 bases; bases outside gene matches: 6. The length of the CDR3 is 16 residues. The CDR3 spells CASSESLAGSYNEQFF. CDR3 DNA: TGTGCCAGCAGTGAAAGCCTAGCGGGATCATACAATGAGCAGTTCTTC.

The table lists this clone with a count of one. This sequence joins TRBV11-2 and TRBJ2-7; D may match TRBD1 or TRBD2 (6 bases each). With 2 bases removed from V and 5 bases from J, the gap between germline ends came to 16 bases. There are 15 residues in the CDR3. Germline CDR1 reads SGHAT; CDR2 reads FQNNGV. CDR3 coding DNA: TGTGCCAGCAGCTTACGTGGGGGGCAAGTGGACGAGCAGTACTTC. Residues: CASSLRGGQVDEQYF.

This clone was detected a few times. DNA of the CDR3: TGTGCCAGCAGAACGCACAATGAGCAGTTCTTC. This encodes CASRTHNEQFF. The chain employs TRBV5-6 and TRBJ2-1; no clear D. Trimming shortened V by 5 bases and J by 5 bases, and 5 bases separated the two germline ends. CDR3 length: 11 residues. Per germline, CDR1 SGHDT and CDR2 YYEEEE.

The chain is built from TRBV6-1 and TRBJ2-1; a possible D gene is TRBD2 (5 bases). The CDR3 sequence is 15 residues long. The ends were cut back, 6 bases at V and 11 bases at J, with 23 bases in the middle. Germline values: CDR1 MNHNS, CDR2 SASEGT. DNA for the CDR3: TGTGCCAGCAGCCTTGGACTGTCTTTGACCCTTAAGCAGTTCTTC. Translation: CASSLGLSLTLKQFF.

The CDR3 reads CASSVAATSYEQYF. CDR3 coding DNA: TGTGCCAGCAGCGTGGCGGCAACCTCCTACGAGCAGTACTTC. This chain uses TRBV9 with TRBJ2-7, with no clear D. Germline V gene lookup returns CDR1 SGDLS and CDR2 YYNGEE. The CDR3 length is 14 residues. The V end lost 2 bases, the J end lost 0 bases, and 9 bases lay between the germline ends.

This chain links TRBV7-9 with TRBJ2-3, with 8 bases that match TRBD2. The trim removed 3 bases at V and 0 bases at J, leaving 11 bases unmatched. The CDR3 is made up of 18 amino acids. CDR1 SEHNR and CDR2 FQNEAQ come from the germline V gene (reference sequence). The CDR3 nucleotides are TGTGCCAGCAGCTTGATCCCCCTTAGCGGGACTAGCACAGATACGCAGTATTTT. Residues: CASSLIPLSGTSTDTQYF.